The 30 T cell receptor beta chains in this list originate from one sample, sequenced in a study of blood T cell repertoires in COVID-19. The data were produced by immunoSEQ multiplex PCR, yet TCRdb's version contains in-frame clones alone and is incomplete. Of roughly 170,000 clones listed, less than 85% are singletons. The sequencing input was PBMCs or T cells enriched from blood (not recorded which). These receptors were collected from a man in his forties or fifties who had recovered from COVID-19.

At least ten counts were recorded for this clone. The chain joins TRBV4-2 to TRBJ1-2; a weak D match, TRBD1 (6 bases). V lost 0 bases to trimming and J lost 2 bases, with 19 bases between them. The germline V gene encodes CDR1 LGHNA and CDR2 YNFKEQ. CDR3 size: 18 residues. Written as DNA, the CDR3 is TGTGCCAGCAGCCAAGAACCCCTGGGGGCGAGTCTGAACTATGGCTACACCTTC. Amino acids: CASSQEPLGASLNYGYTF.

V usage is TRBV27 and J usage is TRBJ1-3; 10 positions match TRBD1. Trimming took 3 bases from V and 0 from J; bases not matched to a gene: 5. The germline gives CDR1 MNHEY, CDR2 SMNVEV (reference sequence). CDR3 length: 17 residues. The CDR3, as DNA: TGTGCCAGCAGTTTGGACAGGGGGGAGAGCTCTGGAAACACCATATATTTT. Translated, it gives CASSLDRGESSGNTIYF.

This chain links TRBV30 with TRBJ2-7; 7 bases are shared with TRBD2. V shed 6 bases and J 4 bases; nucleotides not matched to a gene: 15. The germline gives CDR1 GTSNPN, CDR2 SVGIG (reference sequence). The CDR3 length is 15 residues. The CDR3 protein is CACQPFWEGSYEQYF. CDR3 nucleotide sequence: TGTGCCTGTCAGCCCTTTTGGGAGGGATCGTACGAGCAGTACTTC.

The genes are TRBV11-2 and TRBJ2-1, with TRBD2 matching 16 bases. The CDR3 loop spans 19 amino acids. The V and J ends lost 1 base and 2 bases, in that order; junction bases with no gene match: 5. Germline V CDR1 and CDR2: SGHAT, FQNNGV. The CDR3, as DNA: TGTGCCAGCAGCTTAGTCCCCGGGACTAGCGGGGGGGCCTACAATGAGCAGTTCTTC. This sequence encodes CASSLVPGTSGGAYNEQFF.

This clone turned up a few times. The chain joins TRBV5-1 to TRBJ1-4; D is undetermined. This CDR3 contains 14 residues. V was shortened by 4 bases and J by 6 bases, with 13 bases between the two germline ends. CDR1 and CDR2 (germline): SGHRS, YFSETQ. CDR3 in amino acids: CASSPRVGDEKLFF. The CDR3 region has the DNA TGCGCCAGCAGCCCTCGGGTCGGGGATGAAAAACTGTTTTTT. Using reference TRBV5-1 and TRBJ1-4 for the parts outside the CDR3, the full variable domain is KAGVTQTPRYLIKTRGQQVTLSCSPISGHRSVSWYQQTPGQGLQFLFEYFSETQRNKGNFPGRFSGRQFSNSRSEMNVSTLELGDSALYLCASSPRVGDEKLFFGSGTQLSVL.

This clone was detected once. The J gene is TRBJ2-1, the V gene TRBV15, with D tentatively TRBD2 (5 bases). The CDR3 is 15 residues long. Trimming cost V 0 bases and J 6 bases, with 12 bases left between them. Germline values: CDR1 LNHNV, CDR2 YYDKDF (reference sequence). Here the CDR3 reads CATSRDRTSGNEQFF. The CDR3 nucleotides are TGTGCCACCAGCAGAGATCGGACTTCGGGCAATGAGCAGTTCTTC.

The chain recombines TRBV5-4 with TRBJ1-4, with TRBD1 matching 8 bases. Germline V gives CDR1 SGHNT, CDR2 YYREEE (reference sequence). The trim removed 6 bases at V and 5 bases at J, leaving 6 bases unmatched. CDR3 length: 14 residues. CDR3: CASTRTGSNEKLFF. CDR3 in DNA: TGTGCCAGCACCAGGACAGGGAGCAATGAAAAACTGTTTTTT. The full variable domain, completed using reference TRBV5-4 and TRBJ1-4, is ETGVTQSPTHLIKTRGQQVTLRCSSQSGHNTVSWYQQALGQGPQFIFQYYREEENGRGNFPPRFSGLQFPNYSSELNVNALELDDSALYLCASTRTGSNEKLFFGSGTQLSVL.

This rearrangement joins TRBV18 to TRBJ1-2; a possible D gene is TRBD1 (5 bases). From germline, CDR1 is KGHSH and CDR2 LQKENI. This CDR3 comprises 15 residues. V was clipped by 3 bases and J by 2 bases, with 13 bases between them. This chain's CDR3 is CASSPLAGPNYGYTF. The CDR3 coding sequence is TGTGCCAGCTCACCTCTGGCAGGGCCCAACTATGGCTACACCTTC.

Here the CDR3 reads CASSPPRGLNSPLHF. The DNA for the CDR3 is TGTGCCAGCAGCCCGCCACGGGGGTTGAATTCACCCCTCCACTTT. The chain recombines TRBV7-9 with TRBJ1-6, with TRBD1 as a possible D gene (5 bases). Germline CDR1 reads SEHNR; CDR2 reads FQNEAQ (reference sequence). Deletions cut 5 bases from V and 7 bases from J, with 15 bases between. The CDR3 consists of 15 residues.

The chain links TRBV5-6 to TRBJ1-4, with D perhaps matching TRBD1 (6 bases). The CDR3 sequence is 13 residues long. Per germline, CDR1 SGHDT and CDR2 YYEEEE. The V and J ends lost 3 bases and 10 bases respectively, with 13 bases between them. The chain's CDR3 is CASSWNRERKLFF. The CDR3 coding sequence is TGTGCCAGCAGCTGGAACAGGGAGCGAAAACTGTTTTTT. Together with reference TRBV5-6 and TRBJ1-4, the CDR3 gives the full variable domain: DAGVTQSPTHLIKTRGQQVTLRCSPKSGHDTVSWYQQALGQGPQFIFQYYEEEERQRGNFPDRFSGHQFPNYSSELNVNALLLGDSALYLCASSWNRERKLFFGSGTQLSVL.

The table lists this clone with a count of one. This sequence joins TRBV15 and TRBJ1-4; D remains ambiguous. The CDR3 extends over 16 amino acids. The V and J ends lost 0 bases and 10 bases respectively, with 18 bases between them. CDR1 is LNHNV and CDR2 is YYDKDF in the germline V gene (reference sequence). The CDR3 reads CATSRDSRGREAKLFF. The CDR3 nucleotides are TGTGCCACCAGCAGAGATAGCCGAGGGCGGGAGGCAAAACTGTTTTTT.

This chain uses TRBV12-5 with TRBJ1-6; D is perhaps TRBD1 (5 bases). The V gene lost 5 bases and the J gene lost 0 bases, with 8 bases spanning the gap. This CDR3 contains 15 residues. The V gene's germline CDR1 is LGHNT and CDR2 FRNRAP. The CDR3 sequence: CASGLGGSYNSPLHF. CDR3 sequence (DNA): TGTGCTAGTGGTCTCGGGGGCTCCTATAATTCACCCCTCCACTTT. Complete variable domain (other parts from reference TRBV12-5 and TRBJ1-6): DARVTQTPRHKVTEMGQEVTMRCQPILGHNTVFWYRQTMMQGLELLAYFRNRAPLDDSGMPKDRFSAEMPDATLATLKIQPSEPRDSAVYFCASGLGGSYNSPLHFGNGTRLTVT.

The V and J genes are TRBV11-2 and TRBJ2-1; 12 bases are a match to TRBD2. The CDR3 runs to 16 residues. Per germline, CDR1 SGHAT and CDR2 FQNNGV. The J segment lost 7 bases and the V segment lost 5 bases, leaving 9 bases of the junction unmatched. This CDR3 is CASSGRTSGVVNEQFF. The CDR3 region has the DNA TGTGCCAGCAGCGGGCGGACTAGCGGGGTGGTGAATGAGCAGTTCTTC.

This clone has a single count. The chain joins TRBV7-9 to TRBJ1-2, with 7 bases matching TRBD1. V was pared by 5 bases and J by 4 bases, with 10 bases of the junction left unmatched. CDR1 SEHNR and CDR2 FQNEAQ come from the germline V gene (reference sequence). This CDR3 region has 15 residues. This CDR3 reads CASSHLSDRAYGYTF. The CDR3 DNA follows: TGTGCCAGCAGCCACTTGTCAGACAGGGCCTATGGCTACACCTTC.

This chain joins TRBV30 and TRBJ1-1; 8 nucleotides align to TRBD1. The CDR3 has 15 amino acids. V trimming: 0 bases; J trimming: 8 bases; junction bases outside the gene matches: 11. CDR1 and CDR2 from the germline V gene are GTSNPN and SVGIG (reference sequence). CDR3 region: CAWSVPSRGPPEAFF. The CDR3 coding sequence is TGTGCCTGGAGTGTTCCGTCCAGGGGGCCCCCCGAAGCTTTCTTT.

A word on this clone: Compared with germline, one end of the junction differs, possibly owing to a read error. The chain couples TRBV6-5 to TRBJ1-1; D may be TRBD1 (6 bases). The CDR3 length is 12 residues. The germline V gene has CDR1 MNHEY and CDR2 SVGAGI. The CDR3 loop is CASSYSSPGAVF. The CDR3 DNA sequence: TGTGCCAGCAGTTACTCGAGTCCAGGGGCAGTCTTT.

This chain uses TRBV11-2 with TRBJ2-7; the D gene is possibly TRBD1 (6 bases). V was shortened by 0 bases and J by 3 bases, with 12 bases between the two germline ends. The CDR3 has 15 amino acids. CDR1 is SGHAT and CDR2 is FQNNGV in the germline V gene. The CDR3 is CASSLDRGNFYEQYF. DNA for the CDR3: TGTGCCAGCAGCTTAGATAGGGGGAATTTCTACGAGCAGTACTTC.

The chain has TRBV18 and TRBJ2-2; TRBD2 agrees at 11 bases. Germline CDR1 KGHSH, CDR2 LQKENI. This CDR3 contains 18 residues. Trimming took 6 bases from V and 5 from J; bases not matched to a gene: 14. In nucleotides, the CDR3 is TGTGCCAGCTCTCCTGATTCTAGCGGGGGGACGGGGACCGGGGAGCTGTTTTTT. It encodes CASSPDSSGGTGTGELFF.

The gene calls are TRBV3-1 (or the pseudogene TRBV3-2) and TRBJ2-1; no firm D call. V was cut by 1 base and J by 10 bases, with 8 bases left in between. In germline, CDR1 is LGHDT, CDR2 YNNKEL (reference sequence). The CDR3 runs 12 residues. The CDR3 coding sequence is TGTGCCAGCAGCCAAGGCCCTCAGGAGCAGTTCTTC. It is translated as CASSQGPQEQFF.

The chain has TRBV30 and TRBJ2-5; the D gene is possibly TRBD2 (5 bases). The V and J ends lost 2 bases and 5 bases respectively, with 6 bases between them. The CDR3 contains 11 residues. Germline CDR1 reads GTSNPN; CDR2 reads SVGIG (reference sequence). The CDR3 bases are TGTGCCTGGAGTAGGGAGGAGACCCAGTACTTC. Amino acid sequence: CAWSREETQYF.

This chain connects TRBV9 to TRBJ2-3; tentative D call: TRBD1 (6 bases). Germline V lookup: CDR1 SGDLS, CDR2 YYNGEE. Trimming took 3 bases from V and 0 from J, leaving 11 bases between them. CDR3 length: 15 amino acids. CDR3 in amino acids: CASSGGQISTDTQYF. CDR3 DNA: TGTGCCAGCAGCGGCGGACAGATTAGCACAGATACGCAGTATTTT.

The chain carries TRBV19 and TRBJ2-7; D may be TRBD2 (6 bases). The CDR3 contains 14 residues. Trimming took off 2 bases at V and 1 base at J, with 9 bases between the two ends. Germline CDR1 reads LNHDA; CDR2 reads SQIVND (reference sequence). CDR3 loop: CASSIRGKSYEQYF. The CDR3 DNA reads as TGTGCCAGTAGTATACGGGGGAAGTCCTACGAGCAGTACTTC.

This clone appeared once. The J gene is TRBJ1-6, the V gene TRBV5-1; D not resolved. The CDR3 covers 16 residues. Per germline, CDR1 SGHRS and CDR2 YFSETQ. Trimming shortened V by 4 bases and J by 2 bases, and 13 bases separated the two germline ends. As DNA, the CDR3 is TGCGCCAGCAGCCCTTCAACAGATGCCTATAATTCACCCCTCCACTTT. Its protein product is CASSPSTDAYNSPLHF.

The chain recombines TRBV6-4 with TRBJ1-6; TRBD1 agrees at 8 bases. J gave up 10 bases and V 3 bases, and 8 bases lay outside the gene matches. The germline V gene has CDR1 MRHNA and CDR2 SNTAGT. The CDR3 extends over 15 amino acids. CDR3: CASSDGQGAGSPLHF. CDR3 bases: TGTGCCAGCAGTGATGGGCAGGGGGCAGGATCACCCCTCCACTTT.

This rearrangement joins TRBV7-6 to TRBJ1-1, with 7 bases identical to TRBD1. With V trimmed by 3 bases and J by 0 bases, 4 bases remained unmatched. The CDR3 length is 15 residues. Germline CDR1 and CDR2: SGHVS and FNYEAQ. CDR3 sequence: CASSFTGVMNTEAFF. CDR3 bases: TGTGCCAGCAGCTTTACAGGGGTCATGAACACTGAAGCTTTCTTT.

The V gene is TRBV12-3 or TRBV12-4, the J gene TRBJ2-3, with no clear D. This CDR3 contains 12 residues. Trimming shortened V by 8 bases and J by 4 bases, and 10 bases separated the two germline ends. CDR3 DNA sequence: TGTGCCAGCGTCAAAACGGCAGATACGCAGTATTTT. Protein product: CASVKTADTQYF.

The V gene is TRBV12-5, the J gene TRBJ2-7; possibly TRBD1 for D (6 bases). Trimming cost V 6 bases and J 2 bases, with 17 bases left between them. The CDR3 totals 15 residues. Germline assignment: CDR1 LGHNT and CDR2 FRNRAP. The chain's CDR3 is CASGATGTRTYEQYF. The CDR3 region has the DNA TGTGCTAGTGGCGCAACCGGGACACGAACCTACGAGCAGTACTTC.

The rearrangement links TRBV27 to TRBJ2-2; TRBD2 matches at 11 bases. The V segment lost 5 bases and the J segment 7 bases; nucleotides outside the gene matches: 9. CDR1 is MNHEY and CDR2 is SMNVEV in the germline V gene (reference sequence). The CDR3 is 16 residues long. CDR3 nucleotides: TGTGCCAGCAGTACAACTAGCGGGGGCGGAATCGGGGAGCTGTTTTTT. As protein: CASSTTSGGGIGELFF.

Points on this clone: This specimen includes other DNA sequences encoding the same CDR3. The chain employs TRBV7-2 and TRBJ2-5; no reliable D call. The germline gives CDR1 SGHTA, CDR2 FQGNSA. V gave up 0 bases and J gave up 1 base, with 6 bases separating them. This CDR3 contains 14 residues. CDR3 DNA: TGTGCCAGCAGCTTAGCCGGAGCCCAAGAGACCCAGTACTTC. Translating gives CASSLAGAQETQYF.

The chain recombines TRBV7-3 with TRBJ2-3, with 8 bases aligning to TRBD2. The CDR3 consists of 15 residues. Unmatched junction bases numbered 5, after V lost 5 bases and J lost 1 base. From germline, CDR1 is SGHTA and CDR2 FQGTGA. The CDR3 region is CASSGGLAGTDTQYF. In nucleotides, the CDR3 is TGTGCCAGCAGCGGCGGACTAGCCGGCACAGATACGCAGTATTTT.